The next 27 T cell receptor beta chains were all read from a single sample in a study of CD8 T cells in ankylosing spondylitis. TCRdb re-called the 5' RACE reads through MiXCR, storing one row per CDR3 protein. The sample lists about 140,000 distinct CDR3 sequences; approximately 10% were seen once. Sequenced input: blood, either unsorted or a sorted T cell fraction (not recorded which). These receptors were obtained from a female donor with ankylosing spondylitis or in good health (not recorded which).

This clonotype was counted many times. J is TRBJ2-2 and V is TRBV12-3 or TRBV12-4; 8 nucleotides align to TRBD2. The CDR3 runs to 15 residues. Unmatched junction bases numbered 4, after V lost 3 bases and J lost 4 bases. The CDR3 spells CASSFIGRGTGELFF. The CDR3 DNA reads as TGTGCCAGCAGTTTTATCGGGAGGGGCACCGGGGAGCTGTTTTTT.

The chain recombines TRBV5-6 with TRBJ2-5; maybe TRBD1 (5 bases). The V and J ends lost 2 bases and 5 bases respectively, with 10 bases between them. Germline CDR1 is SGHDT and CDR2 is YYEEEE. The CDR3 totals 13 residues. As DNA, the CDR3 is TGTGCCAGCAGCTTTTGGGGCGTGGAGACCCAGTACTTC. This codes for CASSFWGVETQYF. The complete variable domain, with remaining parts taken from reference TRBV5-6 and TRBJ2-5, reads DAGVTQSPTHLIKTRGQQVTLRCSPKSGHDTVSWYQQALGQGPQFIFQYYEEEERQRGNFPDRFSGHQFPNYSSELNVNALLLGDSALYLCASSFWGVETQYFGPGTRLLVL.

Many counts were recorded for this clonotype. The rearrangement joins TRBV20-1 to TRBJ2-1, with D unclear. CDR1 and CDR2 (germline): DFQATT, SNEGSKA (reference sequence). CDR3 length: 14 amino acids. V lost 5 bases, J lost 0 bases, and 11 bases lay in between. The CDR3 reads CSAVHAVSYNEQFF. DNA for the CDR3: TGCAGTGCTGTGCATGCGGTCTCCTACAATGAGCAGTTCTTC.

A note on this clonotype: This may come from a read error, since a much larger clone is one base off. The chain is built from TRBV6-6 and TRBJ1-3, with 7 nucleotides matching TRBD1. Germline CDR1 is MNHNY and CDR2 is SVGAGI (reference sequence). CDR3 length: 16 amino acids. The CDR3 sequence: CASSGTNRGSGNTIHF. The CDR3 nucleotides read TGTGCCAGCAGTGGAACGAACAGGGGATCTGGAAACACCATACATTTT.

This clonotype was seen repeatedly, ten times or more. Sequence at one end of the junction differs from germline and may be a read error. The V call is TRBV16, the J call TRBJ1-2; no reliable D call. The length of the CDR3 is 13 residues. From germline, CDR1 is KGHSY and CDR2 FQNENV. CDR3 DNA sequence: TGTGCCAGCAGCCAATCGGTCAACACTGAAACAATCTTC. Its translation: CASSQSVNTETIF.

The sample holds many counts of this clonotype. This chain connects TRBV10-3 to TRBJ2-3; 9 nucleotides match TRBD2. Trimming took 11 bases from V and 0 from J; bases not matched to a gene: 6. The CDR3 length is 14 residues. Germline V gene lookup returns CDR1 ENHRY and CDR2 SYGVKD. The CDR3 coding sequence is TGTGCCTCGGGGACTAGCTCAAGCACAGATACGCAGTATTTT. Translating gives CASGTSSSTDTQYF.

The chain employs TRBV12-3 or TRBV12-4 and TRBJ1-3, with a possible D match to TRBD1 (5 bases). The CDR3 is 14 amino acids. V was trimmed by 10 bases and J by 0 bases, leaving 13 bases between them. The CDR3 protein is CANRDGSSGNTIYF. The CDR3 region has the DNA TGTGCCAACCGGGACGGTAGCTCTGGAAACACCATATATTTT.

This clonotype occurred many times. This chain uses TRBV7-2 with TRBJ1-1, with D unclear. The germline CDR1 and CDR2 sequences are SGHTA and FQGNSA. Trimming took off 3 bases at V and 1 base at J, with 6 bases between the two ends. The CDR3 length is 13 residues. In DNA form, the CDR3 reads TGTGCCAGCAGCTTCGTCAAGAACACTGAAGCTTTCTTT. Translated: CASSFVKNTEAFF.

Many counts were recorded for this clonotype. V and J are TRBV28 and TRBJ2-1; D unclear. CDR1 and CDR2 from the germline V gene are MDHEN and SYDVKM. The CDR3 consists of 13 residues. The germline V and J ends were trimmed by 5 bases and 6 bases, with 11 bases remaining between them. This chain's CDR3 is CASSAPYRNEQFF. CDR3 bases: TGTGCCAGCAGTGCCCCTTACCGCAATGAGCAGTTCTTC.

A remark on this clonotype: This may stem from a read error, because a much larger clone lies one nucleotide away. This rearrangement joins TRBV30 to TRBJ1-3, with D perhaps matching TRBD1 (6 bases). This CDR3 contains 15 residues. Trimming pared 0 bases from V and 2 bases from J, leaving 11 bases between. Germline V CDR1 and CDR2: GTSNPN, SVGIG (reference sequence). The DNA of the CDR3 is TGTGCCTGGAGTGTCAAGGCAGGGGCTGGAAACACCATATATTTT. Amino acids: CAWSVKAGAGNTIYF. Filled out from reference TRBV30 and TRBJ1-3, the complete variable domain reads SQTIHQWPATLVQPVGSPLSLECTVEGTSNPNLYWYRQAAGRGLQLLFYSVGIGQISSEVPQNLSASRPQDRQFILSSKKLLLSDSGFYLCAWSVKAGAGNTIYFGEGSWLTVV.

This clonotype was seen repeatedly, ten times or more. The genes are TRBV27 and TRBJ2-1, with 7 nucleotides matching TRBD1. CDR1 and CDR2 from the germline V gene are MNHEY and SMNVEV (reference sequence). This CDR3 has 15 amino acids. V lost 6 bases, J lost 0 bases, and 5 bases stayed unmatched. This CDR3 is CASSRYRGSYNEQFF. The CDR3 nucleotides read TGTGCCAGCAGCCGTTACAGGGGCTCCTACAATGAGCAGTTCTTC.

This clonotype was counted many times. This chain connects TRBV2 to TRBJ2-2; 7 bases line up with TRBD1. The trim removed 7 bases at V and 3 bases at J, leaving 8 bases unmatched. The CDR3 sequence is 15 residues long. CDR1 is SNHLY and CDR2 is FYNNEI in the germline V gene. CDR3 sequence (DNA): TGTGCCAGCACTACAGGGGTTTTGTACACCGGGGAGCTGTTTTTT. Translating gives CASTTGVLYTGELFF.

This clonotype was detected ten times or more. The chain combines TRBV10-3 with TRBJ1-5; tentatively, D is TRBD1 (5 bases). Germline loops: CDR1 ENHRY, CDR2 SYGVKD. The CDR3 runs 13 residues. Trimming took off 11 bases at V and 4 bases at J, with 15 bases between the two ends. The CDR3 DNA follows: TGTGCCGCAAACCAGGGATTGAATCAGCCCCAGCATTTT. Amino acid sequence: CAANQGLNQPQHF.

This clonotype was counted many times. The chain links TRBV11-1 to TRBJ2-1, with 11 bases fitting TRBD2. The trim removed 2 bases at V and 3 bases at J, leaving 12 bases unmatched. The germline gives CDR1 SGHAT, CDR2 FQDESV (reference sequence). The length of the CDR3 is 19 residues. CDR3 nucleotide sequence: TGTGCCAGCAGCTTAAGGCTTCTCGCCGGGACTAGCGGCTACAATGAGCAGTTCTTC. It encodes CASSLRLLAGTSGYNEQFF.

This chain connects TRBV30 to TRBJ2-5; weak D call: TRBD2 (5 bases). Germline V gives CDR1 GTSNPN, CDR2 SVGIG (reference sequence). This CDR3 contains 16 residues. V dropped 3 bases and J dropped 0 bases, with 17 bases sitting between them. The CDR3 DNA reads TGTGCCTGGAGGTCCCCGGAGGACCTGTACCAAGAGACCCAGTACTTC. This gives the protein CAWRSPEDLYQETQYF.

On this clonotype itself: The CDR3 does not end in the conserved phenylalanine or tryptophan, so this is likely a read error. The chain combines TRBV7-6 with TRBJ2-7; D not resolved. CDR1 is SGHVS and CDR2 is FNYEAQ in the germline V gene. The CDR3 length is 12 residues. With 6 bases removed from V and 6 bases from J, the gap between germline ends came to 12 bases. CDR3 loop: CASRHPSGEQYL. CDR3 nucleotide sequence: TGTGCCAGCAGGCATCCCTCGGGCGAGCAGTACCTC.

The table lists this clonotype with a few counts. The J gene is TRBJ2-5, the V gene TRBV6-4, with TRBD2 as a possible D gene (6 bases). CDR1 and CDR2 (germline): MRHNA, SNTAGT. CDR3 length: 15 amino acids. V gave up 5 bases and J gave up 2 bases, with 15 bases separating them. CDR3 bases: TGTGCCAGCAGTCCCAGGAGTGGAGGGCAAGAGACCCAGTACTTC. The encoded protein is CASSPRSGGQETQYF.

There are many counts of this clonotype. The chain joins TRBV19 to TRBJ2-7; D might be TRBD1 or TRBD2, each matching 5 bases. This CDR3 spans 14 amino acids. Germline-derived CDR1 and CDR2 are LNHDA and SQIVND (reference sequence). With 6 bases removed from V and 0 bases from J, the gap between germline ends came to 12 bases. The CDR3 coding sequence is TGTGCCAGTAGCGACGACGGGACCTCCTACGAGCAGTACTTC. Translated, it gives CASSDDGTSYEQYF.

This clonotype was seen at least ten times. V is TRBV11-2 and J is TRBJ2-5; the D gene is possibly TRBD2 (5 bases). With 2 bases removed from V and 2 bases from J, the gap between germline ends came to 15 bases. CDR1 is SGHAT and CDR2 is FQNNGV in the germline V gene. The CDR3 sequence is 16 residues long. The CDR3: CASSLPRTGGQETQYF. The CDR3 nucleotides read TGTGCCAGCAGCTTACCCCGGACTGGAGGACAAGAGACCCAGTACTTC.

This clonotype was observed many times. The chain recombines TRBV5-1 with TRBJ1-1, with D tentatively TRBD1 (5 bases). The CDR3 spans 15 residues. V gave up 4 bases and J gave up 8 bases, with 21 bases separating them. Germline V gene sequence: CDR1 SGHRS, CDR2 YFSETQ. In DNA, the CDR3 is TGCGCCAGCAGCCCTGGGATGGGCAGGGCACAAGAAGCTTTCTTT. This sequence encodes CASSPGMGRAQEAFF.

The sample holds many counts of this clonotype. CDR3 residues: CASSLPGGSYNEQFF. The CDR3 DNA sequence: TGTGCCAGCAGTTTACCCGGCGGGTCCTACAATGAGCAGTTCTTC. The chain links TRBV28 to TRBJ2-1; a weak D match, TRBD2 (5 bases). This CDR3 spans 15 amino acids. Germline CDR1 is MDHEN and CDR2 is SYDVKM. V shed 2 bases and J shed 1 base, with 9 bases lying between them.

This clonotype was counted only a few times. The V gene is TRBV6-1, the J gene TRBJ2-1, with a weak D call TRBD1 (5 bases). The V gene's germline CDR1 is MNHNS and CDR2 SASEGT. The CDR3 has 15 amino acids. Between the trimmed V and J ends, which lost 7 bases and 0 bases, there was a span of 13 bases. In DNA form, the CDR3 reads TGTGCCAGCAACCCTGGAGACAGCTCCTACAATGAGCAGTTCTTC. As protein: CASNPGDSSYNEQFF.

V gene TRBV4-1 combines with J gene TRBJ2-7; unclear D gene. The CDR3 contains 14 residues. Trimming removed 1 base from V and 0 bases from J, with 7 bases in between. CDR1 is MGHRA, CDR2 YSYEKL, per germline. The chain's CDR3 is CASSQAPSSYEQYF. Here the CDR3 DNA reads TGCGCCAGCAGCCAAGCCCCCAGCTCCTACGAGCAGTACTTC.

This clonotype occurred many times. This rearrangement joins TRBV29-1 to TRBJ1-1; 7 nucleotides line up with TRBD1. The V and J ends lost 1 base and 10 bases, in that order; junction bases with no gene match: 6. The CDR3 runs to 12 residues. The germline gives CDR1 SQVTM, CDR2 ANQGSEA. CDR3 nucleotides: TGCAGCGTTGAAGTCGGACAGGATGCAGCTTTCTTT. It codes for CSVEVGQDAAFF.

This clonotype showed up many times. V gene TRBV5-4 combines with J gene TRBJ2-5, with a weak D call TRBD1 (6 bases). The length of the CDR3 is 12 residues. The V end lost 2 bases, the J end lost 4 bases, and 6 bases lay between the germline ends. CDR1 is SGHNT and CDR2 is YYREEE in the germline V gene (reference sequence). This CDR3 is CASSLQGETQYF. In DNA form, the CDR3 reads TGTGCCAGCAGCTTACAGGGAGAGACCCAGTACTTC. The variable domain in full, completed from reference TRBV5-4 and TRBJ2-5, reads ETGVTQSPTHLIKTRGQQVTLRCSSQSGHNTVSWYQQALGQGPQFIFQYYREEENGRGNFPPRFSGLQFPNYSSELNVNALELDDSALYLCASSLQGETQYFGPGTRLLVL.

This clonotype was detected many times. J is TRBJ2-4 and V is TRBV7-6; 10 bases line up with TRBD2. Per the germline V gene, CDR1 is SGHVS and CDR2 is FNYEAQ. This CDR3 spans 15 amino acids. With V trimmed by 1 base and J by 7 bases, 4 bases remained unmatched. The CDR3 DNA reads TGTGCCAGCAGCTTAGGGAGCGGGAGGGAGAACATTCAGTACTTC. Its translation: CASSLGSGRENIQYF.

This clonotype was counted many times. V usage is TRBV5-5 and J usage is TRBJ1-2; 9 bases match TRBD1. Looked up from germline, CDR1 is SGHKS and CDR2 is YYEKEE (reference sequence). J lost 8 bases, V lost 2 bases, and 4 bases had no gene match. The CDR3 length is 13 residues. CDR3 bases: TGTGCCAGCAGCTTAACAGGGGGCCGGGGCTACACCTTC. It translates to CASSLTGGRGYTF.